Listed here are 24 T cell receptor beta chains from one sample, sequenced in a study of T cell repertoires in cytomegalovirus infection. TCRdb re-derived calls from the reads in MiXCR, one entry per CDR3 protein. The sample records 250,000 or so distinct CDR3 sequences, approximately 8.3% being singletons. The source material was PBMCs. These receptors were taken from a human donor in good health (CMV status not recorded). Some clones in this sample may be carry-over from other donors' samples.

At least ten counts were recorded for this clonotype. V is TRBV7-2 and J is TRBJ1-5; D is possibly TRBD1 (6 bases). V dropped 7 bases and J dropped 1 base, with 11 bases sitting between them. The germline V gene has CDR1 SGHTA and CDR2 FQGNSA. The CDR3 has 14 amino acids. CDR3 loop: CASTVGGSNQPQHF. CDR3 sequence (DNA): TGTGCCAGCACCGTAGGGGGGAGCAATCAGCCCCAGCATTTT.

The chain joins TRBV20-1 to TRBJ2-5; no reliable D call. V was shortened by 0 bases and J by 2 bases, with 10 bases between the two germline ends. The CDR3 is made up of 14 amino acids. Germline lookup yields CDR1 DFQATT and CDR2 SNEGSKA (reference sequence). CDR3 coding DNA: TGCAGTGCTAGAGATCTGACGGCTCAAGAGACCCAGTACTTC. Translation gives CSARDLTAQETQYF.

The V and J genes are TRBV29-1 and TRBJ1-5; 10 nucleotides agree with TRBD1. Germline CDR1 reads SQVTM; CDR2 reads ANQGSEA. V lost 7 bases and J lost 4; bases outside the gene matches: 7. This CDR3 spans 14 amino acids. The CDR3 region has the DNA TGCAGCGCTGGACAGGGGGTTGGTAATCAGCCCCAGCATTTT. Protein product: CSAGQGVGNQPQHF.

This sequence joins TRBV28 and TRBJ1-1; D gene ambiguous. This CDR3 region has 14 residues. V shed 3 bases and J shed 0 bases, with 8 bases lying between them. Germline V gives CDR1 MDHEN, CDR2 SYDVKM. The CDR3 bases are TGTGCCAGCAGTTTCGGAGGTTTGAACACTGAAGCTTTCTTT. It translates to CASSFGGLNTEAFF.

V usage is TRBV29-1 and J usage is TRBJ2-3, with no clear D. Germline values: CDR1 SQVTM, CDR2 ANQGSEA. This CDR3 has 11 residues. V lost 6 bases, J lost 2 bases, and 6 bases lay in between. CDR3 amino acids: CSVGITDTQYF. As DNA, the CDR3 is TGCAGCGTCGGTATCACAGATACGCAGTATTTT.

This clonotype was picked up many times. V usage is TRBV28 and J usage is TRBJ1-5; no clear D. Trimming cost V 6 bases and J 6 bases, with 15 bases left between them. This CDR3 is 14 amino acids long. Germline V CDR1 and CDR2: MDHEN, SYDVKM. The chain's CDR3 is CASSSEGIRQPQHF. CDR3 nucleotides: TGTGCCAGCAGCTCCGAAGGGATTCGTCAGCCCCAGCATTTT.

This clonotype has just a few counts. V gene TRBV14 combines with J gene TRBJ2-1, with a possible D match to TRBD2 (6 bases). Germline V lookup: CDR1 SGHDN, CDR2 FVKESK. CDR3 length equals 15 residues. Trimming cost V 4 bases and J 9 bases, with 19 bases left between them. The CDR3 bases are TGTGCCAGCAGCCGAAAAGCGGGCCCAAGTAGTGAGCAGTTCTTC. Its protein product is CASSRKAGPSSEQFF.

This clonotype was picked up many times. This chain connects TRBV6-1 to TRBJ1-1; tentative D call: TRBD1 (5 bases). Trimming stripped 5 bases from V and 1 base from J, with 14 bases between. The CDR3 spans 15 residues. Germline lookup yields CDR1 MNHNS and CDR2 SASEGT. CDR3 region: CASSTRRVGNTEAFF. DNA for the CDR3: TGTGCCAGCAGTACCCGCAGGGTAGGGAACACTGAAGCTTTCTTT.

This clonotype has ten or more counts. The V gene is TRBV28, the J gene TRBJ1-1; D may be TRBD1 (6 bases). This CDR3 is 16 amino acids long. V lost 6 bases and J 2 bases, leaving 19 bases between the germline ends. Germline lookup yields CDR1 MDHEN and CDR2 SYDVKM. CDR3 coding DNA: TGTGCCAGCAGCCCCGGTTTGGCAGGGGAAAACACTGAAGCTTTCTTT. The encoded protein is CASSPGLAGENTEAFF.

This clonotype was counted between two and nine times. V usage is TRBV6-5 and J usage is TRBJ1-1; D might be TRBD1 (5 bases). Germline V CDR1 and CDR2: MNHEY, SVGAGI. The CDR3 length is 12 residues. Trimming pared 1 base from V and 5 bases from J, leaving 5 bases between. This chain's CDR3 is CASSYWGTEAFF. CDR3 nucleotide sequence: TGTGCCAGCAGTTACTGGGGGACTGAAGCTTTCTTT.

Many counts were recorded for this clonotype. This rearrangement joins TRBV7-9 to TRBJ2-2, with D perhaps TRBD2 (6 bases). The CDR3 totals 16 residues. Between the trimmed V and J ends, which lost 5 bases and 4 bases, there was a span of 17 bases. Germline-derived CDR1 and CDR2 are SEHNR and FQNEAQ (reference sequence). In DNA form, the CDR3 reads TGTGCCAGCAGCCCCCGTCGGAGGGAACCCACCGGGGAGCTGTTTTTT. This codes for CASSPRRREPTGELFF.

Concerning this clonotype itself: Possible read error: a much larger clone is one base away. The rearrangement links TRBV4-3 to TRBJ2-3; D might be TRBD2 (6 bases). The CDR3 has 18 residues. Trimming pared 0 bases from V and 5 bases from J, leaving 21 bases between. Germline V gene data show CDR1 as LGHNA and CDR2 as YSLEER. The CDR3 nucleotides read TGCGCCAGCAGCCAAGATTCTCAACTAGCTGTGTATATAGATACGCAGTATTTT. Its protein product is CASSQDSQLAVYIDTQYF.

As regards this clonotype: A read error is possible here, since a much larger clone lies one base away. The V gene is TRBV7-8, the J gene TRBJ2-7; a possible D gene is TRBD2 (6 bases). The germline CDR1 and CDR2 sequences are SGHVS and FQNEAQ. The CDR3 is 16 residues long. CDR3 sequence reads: CTSSLATPGASYEQYF. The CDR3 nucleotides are TGTACCAGCAGCTTAGCAACCCCGGGAGCCTCCTACGAGCAGTACTTC.

CDR3 sequence (DNA): TGTGCCAGCAGCCCCAGCGGGGGGGTTGTGGAGACCCAGTACTTC. It is translated as CASSPSGGVVETQYF. The J gene is TRBJ2-5, the V gene TRBV28; TRBD2 agrees at 10 bases. Germline CDR1 is MDHEN and CDR2 is SYDVKM. This CDR3 is 15 amino acids long. The junction had 9 bases not matched to a gene; V was cut back by 6 bases and J by 5 bases.

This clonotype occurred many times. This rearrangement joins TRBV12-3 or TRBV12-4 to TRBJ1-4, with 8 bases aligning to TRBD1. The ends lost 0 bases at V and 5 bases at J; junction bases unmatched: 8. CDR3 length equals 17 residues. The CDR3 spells CASSLAGPGQANEKLFF. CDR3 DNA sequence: TGTGCCAGCAGTTTAGCGGGACCGGGACAGGCCAATGAAAAACTGTTTTTT.

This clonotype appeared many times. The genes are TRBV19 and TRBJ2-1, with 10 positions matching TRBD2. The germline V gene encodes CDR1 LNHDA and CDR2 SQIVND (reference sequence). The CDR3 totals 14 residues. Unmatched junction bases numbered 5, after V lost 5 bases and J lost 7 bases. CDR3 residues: CASSSAGGPNEQFF. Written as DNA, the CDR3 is TGTGCCAGTAGTTCAGCGGGGGGGCCAAATGAGCAGTTCTTC.

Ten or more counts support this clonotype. The CDR3 here is CASSRDPRETQYF. CDR3 in DNA: TGTGCCAGCAGTCGGGACCCTCGGGAGACCCAGTACTTC. This sequence joins TRBV12-3 or TRBV12-4 and TRBJ2-5; D could derive from TRBD1 or TRBD2 (5 bases each). Deletions cut 5 bases from V and 5 bases from J, with 12 bases between. The CDR3 consists of 13 residues.

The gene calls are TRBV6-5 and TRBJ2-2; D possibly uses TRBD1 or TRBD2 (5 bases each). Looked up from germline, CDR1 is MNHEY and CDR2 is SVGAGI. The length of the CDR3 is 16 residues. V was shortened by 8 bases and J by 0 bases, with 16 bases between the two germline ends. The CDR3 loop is CASGPVGGSNTGELFF. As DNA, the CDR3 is TGTGCCAGCGGGCCGGTTGGGGGTTCGAACACCGGGGAGCTGTTTTTT.

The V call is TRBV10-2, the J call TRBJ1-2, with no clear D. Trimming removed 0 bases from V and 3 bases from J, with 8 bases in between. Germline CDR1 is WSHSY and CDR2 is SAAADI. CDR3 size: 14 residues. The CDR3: CASSESGLYYGYTF. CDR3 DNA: TGCGCCAGCAGTGAGTCGGGTTTATACTATGGCTACACCTTC.

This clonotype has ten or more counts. The CDR3 DNA is TGTGCCAGCAGTGCCCAGGGGGTGATCACTGAAGCTTTCTTT. It is translated as CASSAQGVITEAFF. J is TRBJ1-1 and V is TRBV7-2; 7 positions agree with TRBD1. In germline, CDR1 is SGHTA, CDR2 FQGNSA. This CDR3 region has 14 residues. V lost 6 bases and J lost 4; bases outside the gene matches: 8.

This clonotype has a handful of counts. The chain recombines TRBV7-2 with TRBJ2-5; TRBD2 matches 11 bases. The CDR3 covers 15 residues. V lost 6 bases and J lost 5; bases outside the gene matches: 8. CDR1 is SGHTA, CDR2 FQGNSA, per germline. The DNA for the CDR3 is TGTGCCAGCAGTTCTAGCGGGAGGACCAGGGAGACCCAGTACTTC. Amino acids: CASSSSGRTRETQYF.

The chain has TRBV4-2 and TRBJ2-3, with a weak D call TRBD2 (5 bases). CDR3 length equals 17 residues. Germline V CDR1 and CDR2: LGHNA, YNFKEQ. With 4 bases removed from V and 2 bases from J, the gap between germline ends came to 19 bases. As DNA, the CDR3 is TGTGCCAGCAGCCTCTCCGATTTAGCGTTATCCACAGATACGCAGTATTTT. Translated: CASSLSDLALSTDTQYF.

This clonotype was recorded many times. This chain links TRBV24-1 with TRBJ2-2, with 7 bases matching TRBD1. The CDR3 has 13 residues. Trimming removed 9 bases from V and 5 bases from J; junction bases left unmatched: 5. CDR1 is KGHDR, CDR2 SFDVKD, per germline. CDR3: CATQQGVTGELFF. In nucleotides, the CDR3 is TGTGCCACCCAGCAGGGGGTAACCGGGGAGCTGTTTTTT.

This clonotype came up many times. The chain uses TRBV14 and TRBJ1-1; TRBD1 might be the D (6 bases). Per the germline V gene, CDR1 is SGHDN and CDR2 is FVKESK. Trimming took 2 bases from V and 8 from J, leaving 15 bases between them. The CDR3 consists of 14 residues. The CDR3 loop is CASSQTGLGAEAFF. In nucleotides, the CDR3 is TGTGCCAGCAGCCAAACGGGACTGGGGGCAGAAGCTTTCTTT.